The clone carrying this T cell receptor (beta chain) was counted only a few times. The repertoire was sequenced with immunoSEQ multiplex PCR; TCRdb's copy has only in-frame clones and lacks some. In the table there are some 44,000 clones, 86% of which are singletons. The data derive from a study of OX40 agonist ivuxolimab in advanced cancers. Whole-study context: Partial responses occurred in Three dose-escalation patients, one with hepatocellular carcinoma and two with cutaneous melanoma.

The germline V gene has CDR1 SEHNR and CDR2 FQNEAQ (reference sequence). V lost 1 base and J lost 0, with 6 bases in between. The CDR3 length is 14 residues. The receptor comes from an adult with an advanced solid tumor such as melanoma, head and neck, liver or kidney cancer. Material: CD4+ or CD8+ T cells sorted from blood, obtained in a trial of the OX40 agonist ivuxolimab. The J gene is TRBJ2-5, the V gene TRBV7-9; no clear D. The CDR3 reads CASSLGGNQETQYF. CDR3 in DNA: TGTGCCAGCAGCTTAGGCGGAAACCAAGAGACCCAGTACTTC.